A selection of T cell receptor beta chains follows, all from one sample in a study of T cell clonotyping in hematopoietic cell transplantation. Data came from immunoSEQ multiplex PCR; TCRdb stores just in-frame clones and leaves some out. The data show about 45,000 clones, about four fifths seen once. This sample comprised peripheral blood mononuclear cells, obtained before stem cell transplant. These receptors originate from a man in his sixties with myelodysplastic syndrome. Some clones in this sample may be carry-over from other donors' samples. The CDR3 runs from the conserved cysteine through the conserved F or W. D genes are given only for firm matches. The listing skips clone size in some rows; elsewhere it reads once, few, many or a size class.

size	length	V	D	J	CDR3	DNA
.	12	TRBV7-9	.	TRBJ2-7	CASSWDRWAQYF	TGTGCCAGCAGCTGGGACCGATGGGCGCAGTACTTC
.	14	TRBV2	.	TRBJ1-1	CASRGDSANTEAFF	TGTGCCAGCAGGGGGGACTCAGCGAACACTGAAGCTTTCTTT
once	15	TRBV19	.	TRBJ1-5	CASSMVWGQNQPQHF	TGTGCCAGTAGTATGGTCTGGGGGCAGAATCAGCCCCAGCATTTT
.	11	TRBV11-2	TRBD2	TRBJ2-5	CASSSGRDQYF	TGTGCCAGCAGCTCCGGGAGGGACCAGTACTTC
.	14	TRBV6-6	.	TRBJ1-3	CASSTGPGGNTIYF	TGTGCCAGCAGTACAGGGCCGGGTGGAAACACCATATATTTT
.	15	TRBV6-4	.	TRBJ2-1	CASSPSHRSYNEQFF	TGTGCCAGCAGTCCCAGTCACCGCTCCTACAATGAGCAGTTCTTC
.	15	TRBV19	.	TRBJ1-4	CASSINWQGHEKLFF	TGTGCCAGTAGTATAAATTGGCAGGGTCATGAAAAACTGTTTTTT
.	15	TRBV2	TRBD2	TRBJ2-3	CASIPSGGPPDTQYF	TGTGCCAGCATCCCTAGCGGGGGGCCCCCAGATACGCAGTATTTT
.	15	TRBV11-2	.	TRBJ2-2	CASSLRPLNTGELFF	TGTGCCAGCAGCTTAAGGCCGCTGAACACCGGGGAGCTGTTTTTT
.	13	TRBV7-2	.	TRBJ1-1	CASSPFSYTEAFF	TGTGCCAGCAGCCCCTTCAGTTACACTGAAGCTTTCTTT
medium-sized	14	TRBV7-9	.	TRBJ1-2	CASSPGGGNYGYTF	TGTGCCAGCAGCCCCGGTGGGGGAAACTATGGCTACACCTTC
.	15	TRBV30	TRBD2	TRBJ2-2	CACNYGGGTTGELFF	TGTGCCTGTAACTATGGGGGGGGAACAACCGGGGAGCTGTTTTTT
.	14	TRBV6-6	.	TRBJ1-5	CASSYGGVGQPQHF	TGTGCCAGCAGTTACGGAGGGGTCGGTCAGCCCCAGCATTTT
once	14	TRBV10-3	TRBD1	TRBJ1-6	CASSLTGLDSPLHF	TGTGCCAGCAGCCTGACAGGGTTGGATTCACCCCTCCACTTT
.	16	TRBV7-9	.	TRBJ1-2	CASSLIWEVVNYGYTF	TGTGCCAGCAGCTTAATCTGGGAAGTGGTTAACTATGGCTACACCTTC
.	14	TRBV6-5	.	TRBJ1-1	CASSYQGMNTEAFF	TGTGCCAGCAGTTACCAGGGTATGAACACTGAAGCTTTCTTT
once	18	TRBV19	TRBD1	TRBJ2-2	CASSASGTGSLGTGELFF	TGTGCCAGTAGTGCCTCCGGGACAGGGAGTTTGGGCACCGGGGAGCTGTTTTTT
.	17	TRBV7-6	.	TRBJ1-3	CASSSLPAVSSGNTIYF	TGTGCCAGCAGCTCACTCCCCGCAGTCTCCTCTGGAAACACCATATATTTT
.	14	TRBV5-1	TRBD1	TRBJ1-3	CASQPTGVGNTIYF	TGCGCCAGTCAGCCCACAGGGGTTGGAAACACCATATATTTT
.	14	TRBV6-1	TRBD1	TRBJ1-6	CASSVGQGSAPLHF	TGTGCCAGCAGTGTCGGACAGGGGTCCGCACCCCTCCACTTT
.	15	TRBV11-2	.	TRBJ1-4	CASSLSAGLFEKLFF	TGTGCCAGCAGCTTATCAGCTGGGCTTTTCGAAAAACTGTTTTTT
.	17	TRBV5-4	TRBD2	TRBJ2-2	CASSLRTSGVNTGELFF	TGTGCCAGCAGCTTGAGGACTAGCGGGGTAAACACCGGGGAGCTGTTTTTT
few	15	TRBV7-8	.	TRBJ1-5	CASSLALDRYQPQHF	TGTGCCAGCAGCTTAGCGCTCGACAGGTATCAGCCCCAGCATTTT
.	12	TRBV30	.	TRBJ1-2	CAWSVPTSSYTF	TGTGCCTGGAGTGTACCTACTAGTAGCTACACCTTC
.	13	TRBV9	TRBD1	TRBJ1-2	CASRTTGVSGYTF	TGTGCCAGCAGGACGACAGGGGTGTCTGGCTACACCTTC
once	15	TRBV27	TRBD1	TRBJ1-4	CASSLEWTGGGKLFF	TGTGCCAGCAGTTTAGAATGGACAGGGGGTGGAAAACTGTTTTTT
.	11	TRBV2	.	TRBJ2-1	CASSVRNEQFF	TGTGCCAGCTCGGTGAGGAATGAGCAGTTCTTC
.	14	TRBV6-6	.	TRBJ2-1	CASSYSHSYNEQFF	TGTGCCAGCAGTTACTCCCACAGTTACAATGAGCAGTTCTTC
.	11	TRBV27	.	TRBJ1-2	CASSLTYGYTF	TGTGCCAGCAGTCTAACCTATGGCTACACCTTC
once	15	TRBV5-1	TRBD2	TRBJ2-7	CASSSTSDKRGEQYF	TGCGCCAGCAGCTCGACTAGCGACAAAAGAGGGGAGCAGTACTTC
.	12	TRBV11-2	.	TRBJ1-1	CASSRQNTEAFF	TGTGCCAGCAGCCGCCAGAACACTGAAGCTTTCTTT
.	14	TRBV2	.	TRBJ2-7	CASSGDRSSYEQYF	TGTGCCAGCAGTGGAGACAGGAGCTCCTACGAGCAGTACTTC
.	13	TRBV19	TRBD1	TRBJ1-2	CASRKTGEGGYTF	TGTGCCAGTAGAAAAACAGGGGAAGGTGGCTACACCTTC
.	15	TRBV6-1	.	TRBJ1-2	CASSEALGANYGYTF	TGTGCCAGCAGTGAAGCGCTGGGGGCTAACTATGGCTACACCTTC
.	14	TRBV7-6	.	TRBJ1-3	CASSLGGTGNTIYF	TGTGCCAGCAGCTTAGGGGGAACTGGAAACACCATATATTTT